What follows describes a single TCR beta chain. Its antigen is not known. These data come from a study of T-cell memory formation after mild COVID-19. Background on the study: TCR clusters largely stayed donor specific.

5'RACE primed at constant segments yielded TCR alpha and TCR beta cDNA libraries bearing sample barcodes and UMIs. TCRdb reanalysed the 5' RACE reads using MiXCR and keeps one entry per CDR3 protein. Seen here are around 250,000 distinct CDR3 sequences, 16% observed once, and the top ten hold around a fifth. Study-wide results and limits: In pre-infection memory, a portion of responding clones appeared, which suggested that cross-reactive memory joined.

From germline, CDR1 is SGHDT and CDR2 YYEEEE. V was clipped by 2 bases and J by 0 bases, with 8 bases between them. The CDR3 sequence is 15 residues long. The chain carries TRBV5-6 and TRBJ1-4; D gene uncertain. The sequenced material came from PBMCs or a T cell subset sorted from them (not recorded which). The clonotype was recovered from a man aged 18-30 years who had mild COVID-19 (a few samples of this study predate the infection). Cell type and time point are not known. The CDR3 reads CASSFLGSTNEKLFF. As DNA, the CDR3 is TGTGCCAGCAGCTTCCTTGGGTCAACTAATGAAAAACTGTTTTTT.